The rows below give T cell receptor beta chains drawn from one sample of a study of T cell responses to AZD1222 COVID-19 vaccine. Profiling relied on immunoSEQ multiplex PCR, and the TCRdb table lists in-frame clones only, not all of them. Of fewer than 85,000 clones in the sample, 75% to 90% were seen once. Sequenced here: peripheral blood, sampled on day 0 of AZD1222 vaccination. These receptors all come from an adult in good health. The CDR3 runs from the conserved cysteine through the conserved F or W. The D gene is left open where the match is weak. A row's size may be missing; if present it is once, few, many or a size class.

v_call,d_call,j_call,clone_size,cdr3_nt,cdr3_aa
TRBV24-1,NA,TRBJ1-2,NA,TGTGCCACCAGTTCAAGGGAAGGCTACACCTTC,CATSSREGYTF
TRBV5-6,TRBD2,TRBJ2-1,NA,TGTGCCAGCAGCATAAACTTTAGCGGGAGCAAGAGCAATGAGCAGTTCTTC,CASSINFSGSKSNEQFF
TRBV28,NA,TRBJ1-2,NA,TGTGCCAGCAGTTTCGATCCGGAAACTAACTATGGCTACACCTTC,CASSFDPETNYGYTF
TRBV24-1,TRBD2,TRBJ2-3,NA,TGTGCCACCAGTGACCCTAGCCTTAGCGGGAGGGATACGCAGTATTTT,CATSDPSLSGRDTQYF
TRBV27,NA,TRBJ2-2,NA,TGTGCCAGCAGGGCTACAGGTCTAACCGGGGAGCTGTTTTTT,CASRATGLTGELFF
TRBV2,NA,TRBJ2-1,once,TGTGCCAGCATGCAAGACTCGCCGCACGGTGAGCAGTTCTTC,CASMQDSPHGEQFF
TRBV7-9,NA,TRBJ2-2,NA,TGTGCCAGCAGCTTAGGGAGTATCACCGGGGAGCTGTTTTTT,CASSLGSITGELFF
TRBV7-9,TRBD1,TRBJ1-1,NA,TGTGCCAGCAGCCTGCGCCGGGACAGCCCCACTGAAGCTTTCTTT,CASSLRRDSPTEAFF
TRBV6-6,NA,TRBJ1-1,NA,TGTGCCAGCAGTTACTCTGAAGGCTGGGCTTTCTTT,CASSYSEGWAFF
TRBV28,TRBD2,TRBJ2-1,NA,TGTGCCAGCAGCCTTAGCGGGAGTGTTGAGCAGTTCTTC,CASSLSGSVEQFF
TRBV10-3,TRBD1,TRBJ1-1,once,TGTGCCATCGTCCAGGGGGTAGGTACTGAAGCTTTCTTT,CAIVQGVGTEAFF
TRBV18,TRBD1,TRBJ2-7,NA,TGTGCCAGCTCACCAAACAGGGGCACTGAGGGGTACGAGCAGTACTTC,CASSPNRGTEGYEQYF
TRBV13,TRBD1,TRBJ1-3,NA,TGTGCCAGCAGCTTTAACAGGGGTCGGGGAAACACCATATATTTT,CASSFNRGRGNTIYF
TRBV12-3/TRBV12-4,NA,TRBJ2-7,NA,TGTGCCAGCAGTTCCGGAGTTGTCTACGAGCAGTACTTC,CASSSGVVYEQYF
TRBV7-2,TRBD1,TRBJ1-5,once,TGTGCCAGCAGCAAAAGGACAGGGGAGCCCCTAGGCAATCAGCCCCAGCATTTT,CASSKRTGEPLGNQPQHF
TRBV11-2,TRBD1,TRBJ2-7,once,TGTGCCAGCAGCCAGGGACAGGGTAACTCCTACGAGCAGTACTTC,CASSQGQGNSYEQYF
TRBV28,NA,TRBJ1-5,NA,TGTGCCAGCAAAGAGGGGGAACTCGGTCAGCCCCAGCATTTT,CASKEGELGQPQHF
TRBV11-2,NA,TRBJ1-4,NA,TGTGCCAGCAGCTTAGGAGTAGGAGGGTTAGAGGAAAAACTGTTTTTT,CASSLGVGGLEEKLFF
TRBV6-5,NA,TRBJ2-5,NA,TGTGCCAGCAGTTACTCGAGGAGGGAGGCGCAAGAGACCCAGTACTTC,CASSYSRREAQETQYF
TRBV4-1,NA,TRBJ1-1,NA,TGCGCCAGCAGCCAACCGGCGGTGAACACTGAAGCTTTCTTT,CASSQPAVNTEAFF
TRBV5-1,NA,TRBJ2-5,NA,TGCGCCAGCAGGGATCCGAGGGGTGGCGAGACCCAGTACTTC,CASRDPRGGETQYF